These T cell receptor beta chains were read from a single sample in a study of shared clonotypes between healthy human individuals. Generated by immunoSEQ multiplex PCR, the TCRdb table keeps only in-frame clones and is missing some. The data contain about 2.1 million clones, over 85% of them singletons. Sequencing was carried out using naive CD8+ T cells from PBMCs. The receptors originated from a young man in good health. Some clones in this sample may be carry-over from other donors' samples. Each CDR3 is given with its conserved first and last residue. Each record gives: clone size, V gene, D gene, J gene, CDR3 protein, CDR3 DNA. The D gene is left open where the match is weak. The size field is filled for only some rows; it gives once, few, many or a size class.

clone_size: NA
v_call: TRBV5-6
d_call: NA
j_call: TRBJ2-1
cdr3_aa: CASSLPSGIVYNEQFF
cdr3_nt: TGTGCCAGCAGCTTGCCGTCGGGGATAGTATACAATGAGCAGTTCTTC

clone_size: NA
v_call: TRBV27
d_call: TRBD2
j_call: TRBJ2-7
cdr3_aa: CASSAPSGGVYEQYF
cdr3_nt: TGTGCCAGCAGTGCCCCTAGCGGGGGGGTCTACGAGCAGTACTTC

clone_size: NA
v_call: TRBV5-4
d_call: NA
j_call: TRBJ2-1
cdr3_aa: CASSLRRETYNEQFF
cdr3_nt: TGTGCCAGCAGCTTGAGGCGGGAAACCTACAATGAGCAGTTCTTC

clone_size: once
v_call: TRBV11-2
d_call: TRBD2
j_call: TRBJ2-7
cdr3_aa: CASSLGSGRASNEQYF
cdr3_nt: TGTGCCAGCAGCTTAGGCAGCGGGAGGGCATCCAACGAGCAGTACTTC

clone_size: NA
v_call: TRBV29-1
d_call: NA
j_call: TRBJ2-7
cdr3_aa: CSVAGSPYEQYF
cdr3_nt: TGCAGCGTTGCGGGGTCCCCTTACGAGCAGTACTTC

clone_size: once
v_call: TRBV15
d_call: NA
j_call: TRBJ1-5
cdr3_aa: CATSRDHSARSNQPQHF
cdr3_nt: TGTGCCACCAGCAGAGATCATTCGGCCCGTAGCAATCAGCCCCAGCATTTT

clone_size: NA
v_call: TRBV5-6
d_call: NA
j_call: TRBJ2-5
cdr3_aa: CASSLGGGHQDF
cdr3_nt: TGTGCCAGCAGCTTGGGTGGCGGCCACCAAGACTTC

clone_size: NA
v_call: TRBV5-5
d_call: NA
j_call: TRBJ2-7
cdr3_aa: CASSLTPSYEQYF
cdr3_nt: TGTGCCAGCAGCTTGACCCCTTCCTACGAGCAGTACTTC

clone_size: once
v_call: TRBV28
d_call: NA
j_call: TRBJ2-1
cdr3_aa: CASSWTYNEQFF
cdr3_nt: TGTGCCAGCAGTTGGACTTACAATGAGCAGTTCTTC

clone_size: NA
v_call: TRBV4-1
d_call: TRBD2
j_call: TRBJ2-1
cdr3_aa: CASSQDRLAGANEQFF
cdr3_nt: TGCGCCAGCAGCCAAGATCGGCTAGCGGGAGCCAATGAGCAGTTCTTC

clone_size: NA
v_call: TRBV2
d_call: NA
j_call: TRBJ2-7
cdr3_aa: CASSERSRAVYEQYF
cdr3_nt: TGTGCCAGCAGTGAAAGGTCTAGGGCCGTCTACGAGCAGTACTTC

clone_size: few
v_call: TRBV30
d_call: NA
j_call: TRBJ1-2
cdr3_aa: CAWVLGGYGYTF
cdr3_nt: TGTGCCTGGGTATTGGGGGGCTATGGCTACACCTTC

clone_size: NA
v_call: TRBV27
d_call: NA
j_call: TRBJ2-3
cdr3_aa: CASSLSLGSTDTQYF
cdr3_nt: TGTGCCAGCAGTTTATCGCTGGGTAGCACAGATACGCAGTATTTT

clone_size: NA
v_call: TRBV29-1
d_call: NA
j_call: TRBJ2-3
cdr3_aa: CSAAVRRTDTQYF
cdr3_nt: TGCAGCGCTGCAGTTAGGCGCACAGATACGCAGTATTTT

clone_size: NA
v_call: TRBV5-6
d_call: TRBD1
j_call: TRBJ2-7
cdr3_aa: CASSVGTENYEQYF
cdr3_nt: TGTGCCAGCAGCGTAGGGACAGAGAATTACGAGCAGTACTTC

clone_size: NA
v_call: TRBV28
d_call: NA
j_call: TRBJ2-4
cdr3_aa: CASLGEDKNIQYF
cdr3_nt: TGTGCCAGTCTGGGGGAGGACAAAAACATTCAGTACTTC

clone_size: NA
v_call: TRBV4-1
d_call: NA
j_call: TRBJ1-4
cdr3_aa: CASSQELGDANEKLFF
cdr3_nt: TGCGCCAGCAGCCAAGAATTAGGGGACGCTAATGAAAAACTGTTTTTT

clone_size: few
v_call: TRBV29-1
d_call: TRBD1
j_call: TRBJ2-5
cdr3_aa: CSVLLWTGEETQYF
cdr3_nt: TGCAGCGTCCTCCTATGGACAGGGGAAGAGACCCAGTACTTC